Following are 6 T cell receptor beta chains from one sample sequenced in a study of control samples from healthy donors and cancer patients. Data came from immunoSEQ multiplex PCR; TCRdb stores just in-frame clones and leaves some out. The data show 50,000 or so clones, around 85% seen once. The specimen was PBMCs. These receptors were obtained from a woman aged 50 to 65 with lung cancer.

J is TRBJ2-7 and V is TRBV29-1; 9 nucleotides line up with TRBD1. The germline V gene encodes CDR1 SQVTM and CDR2 ANQGSEA. V was clipped by 2 bases and J by 3 bases; unmatched bases: 8. This CDR3 contains 15 residues. The CDR3 here is CSVESGTGNYYEQYF. The CDR3 DNA is TGCAGCGTTGAATCCGGGACAGGGAATTACTACGAGCAGTACTTC.

The DNA for the CDR3 is TGCGCCAGCAGCCAAGTAGGGTTTAGAGTGAACACTGAAGCTTTCTTT. Translated, it gives CASSQVGFRVNTEAFF. The chain couples TRBV4-1 to TRBJ1-1, with unresolved D. CDR3 length: 16 amino acids. V dropped 1 base and J dropped 0 bases, with 12 bases sitting between them. CDR1 MGHRA and CDR2 YSYEKL come from the germline V gene.

This chain uses TRBV6-5 with TRBJ2-7; D perhaps matches TRBD1 (6 bases). Trimming cost V 7 bases and J 0 bases, with 13 bases left between them. The CDR3 has 14 residues. Germline values: CDR1 MNHEY, CDR2 SVGAGI. CDR3 sequence reads: CASTDRQASYEQYF. CDR3 nucleotide sequence: TGTGCCAGCACCGACCGACAGGCCTCCTACGAGCAGTACTTC.

V and J are TRBV27 and TRBJ2-7; 7 positions match TRBD2. Trimming cost V 6 bases and J 4 bases; bases outside gene matches: 6. The CDR3 loop spans 13 amino acids. Germline CDR1 and CDR2: MNHEY and SMNVEV (reference sequence). The CDR3, as DNA: TGTGCCAGCAGACCCCCTAGCGGATACGAGCAGTACTTC. Protein product: CASRPPSGYEQYF.

The gene calls are TRBV30 and TRBJ1-1; D perhaps matches TRBD1 (6 bases). This CDR3 spans 15 amino acids. Trimming removed 1 base from V and 1 base from J, with 13 bases in between. Germline-derived CDR1 and CDR2 are GTSNPN and SVGIG (reference sequence). CDR3 nucleotide sequence: TGTGCCTGGAGTGGATTAGGGGGAGCGAACACTGAAGCTTTCTTT. The encoded protein is CAWSGLGGANTEAFF.

This chain joins TRBV5-4 and TRBJ1-5; D may be TRBD1 (6 bases). V lost 0 bases and J lost 7, with 11 bases in between. The CDR3 spans 14 residues. Germline CDR1 SGHNT, CDR2 YYREEE (reference sequence). The CDR3 region has the DNA TGTGCCAGCAGCTTGGAAGGGGGAGGGCAGCCCCAGCATTTT. This translates into CASSLEGGGQPQHF. The whole variable domain, filled in from reference TRBV5-4 and TRBJ1-5, reads ETGVTQSPTHLIKTRGQQVTLRCSSQSGHNTVSWYQQALGQGPQFIFQYYREEENGRGNFPPRFSGLQFPNYSSELNVNALELDDSALYLCASSLEGGGQPQHFGDGTRLSIL.